The following is a T cell receptor beta chain sequence with its context. Its target is unknown. The data belong to a study of siplizumab effects on memory and regulatory T cells. Study findings and constraints: Naive T cells apparently outstripped memory cells in diversity and seemed major alloresponse contributors. In controls, less than 30% of mappable alloreactive CD4+ clones were Treg-derived on average, versus about 69% with siplizumab.

CDR1 MNHEY and CDR2 SVGAGI come from the germline V gene. The CDR3 covers 11 residues. The V gene lost 1 base and the J gene lost 8 bases, with 5 bases spanning the gap. TCRdb keeps only in-frame clones here, not all; method: immunoSEQ multiplex PCR. Of more than 95,000 clones listed, around 94% are singletons. The sequence was collected from a human donor in good health. The V call is TRBV6-5, the J call TRBJ1-1, with D unresolved. Sequences were obtained from non-Treg CD4+ T cells sorted from blood. CDR3: CASSYFGEAFF. For the CDR3, the DNA is TGTGCCAGCAGTTACTTCGGCGAAGCTTTCTTT.